This TCR beta chain was sequenced during a study of T cells in Graves' hyperthyroidism and ophthalmopathy. TCR beta CDR3 sequences were amplified from RNA transcripts. The study used the HTBI primer set for a first-round RT-PCR of the TCR CDR3. TCRdb fed the multiplex PCR reads into MiXCR, producing one record per CDR3 protein. The table lists hundreds of thousands of distinct CDR3 sequences, about 15% of them singletons. Germline V gene lookup returns CDR1 MNHEY and CDR2 SMNVEV (reference sequence). This CDR3 contains 15 residues. V was clipped by 3 bases and J by 1 base, with 10 bases between them. This clonotype was seen repeatedly, ten times or more.

The material sequenced was blood. The chain carries TRBV27 and TRBJ1-5; no clear D. The TCR was taken from a woman aged 50 to 60 with Graves' ophthalmopathy. DNA for the CDR3: TGTGCCAGCAGTTTGAAAGATCCAAGCAATCAGCCCCAGCATTTT. Its protein is CASSLKDPSNQPQHF.